This T cell receptor (beta chain) was found in a study of blood T cell repertoires in COVID-19. The CDR3 runs to 14 residues. The germline CDR1 and CDR2 sequences are SNHLY and FYNNEI. The ends lost 7 bases at V and 6 bases at J; junction bases unmatched: 7. Participant ages covered roughly 18 to 89 years across 25 or so US areas. Participant-given clinical history determined each cohort assignment. What the recovered Cohort 3 donors had was two negative PCRs, clearance, or symptom resolution. Original handling: Nucleated cell counts were estimated from reference gene primer amplification. TCRdb's table, derived via immunoSEQ multiplex PCR, lists solely in-frame clones and lacks some. V, J and clone size are taken as reported in that table, and D and trimming were inferred from the DNA itself. The sample holds 190,000 or so clones, about 84% seen once.

The V call is TRBV2, the J call TRBJ2-2, with 8 bases that match TRBD2. This TCR was recovered from a woman in her thirties who had recovered from COVID-19. Input material: PBMCs or T cells enriched from blood (not recorded which). The DNA for the CDR3 is TGTGCCAGCACCTGGACTAGCAAGGCCGGGGAGCTGTTTTTT. Its translation: CASTWTSKAGELFF. Full variable domain (rest looked up from reference TRBV2 and TRBJ2-2): EPEVTQTPSHQVTQMGQEVILRCVPISNHLYFYWYRQILGQKVEFLVSFYNNEISEKSEIFDDQFSVERPDGSNFTLKIRSTKLEDSAMYFCASTWTSKAGELFFGEGSRLTVL.